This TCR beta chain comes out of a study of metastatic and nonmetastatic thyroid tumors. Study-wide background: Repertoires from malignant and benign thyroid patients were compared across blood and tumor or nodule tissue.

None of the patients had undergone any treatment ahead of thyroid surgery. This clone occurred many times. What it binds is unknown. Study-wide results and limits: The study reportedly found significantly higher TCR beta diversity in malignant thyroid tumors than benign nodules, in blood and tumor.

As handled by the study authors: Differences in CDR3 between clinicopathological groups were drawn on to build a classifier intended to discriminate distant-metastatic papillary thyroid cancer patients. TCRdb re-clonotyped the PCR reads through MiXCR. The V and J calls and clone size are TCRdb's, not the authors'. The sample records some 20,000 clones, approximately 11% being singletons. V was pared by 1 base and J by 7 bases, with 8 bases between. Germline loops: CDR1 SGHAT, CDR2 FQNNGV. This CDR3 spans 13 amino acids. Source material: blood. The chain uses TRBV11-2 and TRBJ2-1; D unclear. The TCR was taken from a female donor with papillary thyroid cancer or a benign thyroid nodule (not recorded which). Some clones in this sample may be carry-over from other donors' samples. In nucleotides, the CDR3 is TGTGCCAGCAGCTTAGGTTATGGAAATGAGCAGTTCTTC. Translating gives CASSLGYGNEQFF.